This is a list of T cell receptor beta chains from one sample in a study of identifying expanded T cells in peripheral blood. Clones were sequenced by immunoSEQ multiplex PCR, and TCRdb holds only the in-frame ones, with some missing. The sample includes 60,000 or so clones, roughly four fifths of them seen just once. The sequencing input was blood. The source is a person aged 18 to 75 in good health. The conserved cysteine and the conserved F or W are not part of the CDR3 here.

J gene: TRBJ2-5; V gene: TRBV19; CDR3 protein: ASGEWGLETQY
J gene: TRBJ1-1; V gene: TRBV4-2; CDR3 protein: ASSQAVTTEAF
J gene: TRBJ1-1; V gene: TRBV5-1; CDR3 protein: ASSLAQGNQLGAF
J gene: TRBJ1-1; V gene: TRBV6-5; CDR3 protein: ASSKSRGNAAF
J gene: TRBJ2-2; V gene: TRBV5-1; CDR3 protein: ASSFWGQVNTGELF
J gene: TRBJ2-1; V gene: TRBV4-1; CDR3 protein: ASSQGASGTGAASYNEQF
J gene: TRBJ2-7; V gene: TRBV5-4; CDR3 protein: ASSLVGSDSYEQY
J gene: TRBJ2-5; V gene: TRBV6-1; CDR3 protein: ASSKQGVQETQY
J gene: TRBJ1-2; V gene: TRBV19; CDR3 protein: ASRPGEGYGYT
J gene: TRBJ1-4; V gene: TRBV30; CDR3 protein: AWSPGGRGEKLF
J gene: TRBJ2-3; V gene: TRBV30; CDR3 protein: AFQPGTDTQY
J gene: TRBJ2-5; V gene: TRBV4-1; CDR3 protein: ASSQETGTSGGRETQY
J gene: TRBJ2-4; V gene: TRBV9; CDR3 protein: ASSKEGAGGIQY
J gene: TRBJ2-6; V gene: TRBV6-4; CDR3 protein: ASSDFQKARSGANVLT
J gene: TRBJ1-5; V gene: TRBV19; CDR3 protein: ASSIAGVYQPQH